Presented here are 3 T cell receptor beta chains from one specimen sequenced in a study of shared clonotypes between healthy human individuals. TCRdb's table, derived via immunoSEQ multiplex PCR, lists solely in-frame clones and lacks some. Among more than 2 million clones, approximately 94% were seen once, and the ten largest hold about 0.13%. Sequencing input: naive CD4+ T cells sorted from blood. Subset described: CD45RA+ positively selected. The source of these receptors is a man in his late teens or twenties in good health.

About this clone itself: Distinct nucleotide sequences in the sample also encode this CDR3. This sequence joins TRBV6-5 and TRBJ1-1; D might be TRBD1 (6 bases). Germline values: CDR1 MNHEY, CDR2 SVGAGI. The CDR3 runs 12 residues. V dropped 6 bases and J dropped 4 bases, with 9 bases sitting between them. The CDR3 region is CASSRGGTEAFF. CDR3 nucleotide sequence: TGTGCCAGCAGCAGGGGTGGCACTGAAGCTTTCTTT.

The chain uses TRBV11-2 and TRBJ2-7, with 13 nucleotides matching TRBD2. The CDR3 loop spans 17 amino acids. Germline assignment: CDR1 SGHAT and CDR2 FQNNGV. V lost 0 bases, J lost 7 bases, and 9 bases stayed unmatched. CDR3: CASSLDLRRLAGGEQYF. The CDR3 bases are TGTGCCAGCAGCTTAGATCTCAGAAGACTAGCGGGAGGTGAGCAGTACTTC.

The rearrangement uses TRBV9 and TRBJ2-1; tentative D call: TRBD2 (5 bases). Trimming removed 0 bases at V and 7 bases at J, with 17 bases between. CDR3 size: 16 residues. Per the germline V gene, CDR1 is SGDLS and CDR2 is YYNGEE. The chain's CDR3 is CASSVASGSARNEQFF. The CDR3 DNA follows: TGTGCCAGCAGCGTAGCTTCGGGAAGTGCACGGAATGAGCAGTTCTTC. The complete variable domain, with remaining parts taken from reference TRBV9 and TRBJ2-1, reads DSGVTQTPKHLITATGQRVTLRCSPRSGDLSVYWYQQSLDQGLQFLIQYYNGEERAKGNILERFSAQQFPDLHSELNLSSLELGDSALYFCASSVASGSARNEQFFGPGTRLTVL.